These 17 T cell receptor beta chains were sequenced from one sample in a study of T cells in Graves' hyperthyroidism and ophthalmopathy. Amplified regions were TCR beta CDR3 sequences from RNA transcripts. First-round RT-PCR with HTBI primers amplified the TCR CDR3 region. TCRdb passed the multiplex PCR reads through MiXCR, listing each CDR3 protein once. Seen here are a few hundred thousand distinct CDR3 sequences, approximately 13% observed once, and the top ten hold roughly 33%. The source material was blood. These TCRs come from a woman aged 40 to 50 with Graves' ophthalmopathy.

The chain carries TRBV28 and TRBJ2-3, with TRBD2 matching 8 bases. V lost 7 bases, J lost 12 bases, and 18 bases stayed unmatched. The CDR3 is 15 residues long. Germline-derived CDR1 and CDR2 are MDHEN and SYDVKM. CDR3 DNA: TGTGCCAGCAAGGAGGGGTTGGTGGGGCGGGGGGCACAGTATTTT. Translation gives CASKEGLVGRGAQYF.

V usage is TRBV11-3 and J usage is TRBJ2-2; D call uncertain. V was clipped by 5 bases and J by 1 base, with 11 bases between them. The V gene's germline CDR1 is SGHNT and CDR2 YENEEA. The CDR3 spans 15 residues. The CDR3 DNA is TGTGCCAGCAGCCCCGGGCCGAGGAACACCGGGGAGCTGTTTTTT. Its protein is CASSPGPRNTGELFF.

This clonotype was detected a few times. J is TRBJ2-5 and V is TRBV18; no definite D call. The V gene's germline CDR1 is KGHSH and CDR2 LQKENI. Trimming stripped 2 bases from V and 2 bases from J, with 9 bases between. CDR3 length: 14 residues. The CDR3 sequence: CASSPIPLQETQYF. CDR3 DNA: TGTGCCAGCTCACCAATCCCGCTACAAGAGACCCAGTACTTC.

This chain joins TRBV11-2 and TRBJ2-3; D uncertain. Germline V gene sequence: CDR1 SGHAT, CDR2 FQNNGV. The V and J ends lost 3 bases and 5 bases respectively, with 9 bases between them. This CDR3 spans 13 amino acids. The CDR3 loop reads CASSLSRLDTQYF. The CDR3 DNA is TGTGCCAGCAGCTTGAGTAGATTAGATACGCAGTATTTT. Filled out from reference TRBV11-2 and TRBJ2-3, the complete variable domain reads EAGVAQSPRYKIIEKRQSVAFWCNPISGHATLYWYQQILGQGPKLLIQFQNNGVVDDSQLPKDRFSAERLKGVDSTLKIQPAKLEDSAVYLCASSLSRLDTQYFGPGTRLTVL.

The sample holds many counts of this clonotype. The V call is TRBV24-1, the J call TRBJ1-5, with 9 bases lining up with TRBD1. The V and J ends lost 7 bases and 3 bases, in that order; junction bases with no gene match: 3. Germline V lookup: CDR1 KGHDR, CDR2 SFDVKD. The CDR3 is 14 residues long. CDR3 sequence: CATRGTGNNQPQHF. For the CDR3, the DNA is TGTGCCACCAGGGGGACAGGGAACAATCAGCCCCAGCATTTT.

This clonotype appeared a few times. This sequence joins TRBV9 and TRBJ2-7, with TRBD1 matching over 7 bases. The CDR3 loop spans 13 amino acids. The V segment lost 3 bases and the J segment 3 bases; nucleotides outside the gene matches: 3. CDR1 and CDR2 (germline): SGDLS, YYNGEE. The CDR3 sequence: CASSATGSYEQYF. CDR3 sequence (DNA): TGTGCCAGCAGCGCGACAGGGAGCTACGAGCAGTACTTC. The full variable domain, completed using reference TRBV9 and TRBJ2-7, is DSGVTQTPKHLITATGQRVTLRCSPRSGDLSVYWYQQSLDQGLQFLIQYYNGEERAKGNILERFSAQQFPDLHSELNLSSLELGDSALYFCASSATGSYEQYFGPGTRLTVT.

This clonotype was seen only a few times. CDR3 coding DNA: TGTGCCAGCAGCTTAAGTCAGGGGGCTGAAAAACTGTTTTTT. Protein sequence: CASSLSQGAEKLFF. This rearrangement joins TRBV7-9 to TRBJ1-4; TRBD1 agrees at 8 bases. CDR3 length: 14 amino acids. Germline CDR1 and CDR2: SEHNR and FQNEAQ (reference sequence). Trimming took 2 bases from V and 7 from J; bases not matched to a gene: 3.

This clonotype came up a few times. J is TRBJ1-3 and V is TRBV5-1; D gene uncertain. Germline-derived CDR1 and CDR2 are SGHRS and YFSETQ. This CDR3 contains 14 residues. The ends were cut back, 0 bases at V and 4 bases at J, with 8 bases in the middle. CDR3 nucleotide sequence: TGCGCCAGCAGCTTGGACTCCAGGGGAAACACCATATATTTT. Its protein product is CASSLDSRGNTIYF.

This chain joins TRBV10-3 and TRBJ2-1, with D unclear. This CDR3 comprises 12 residues. V lost 4 bases and J 8 bases, leaving 9 bases between the germline ends. The germline V gene has CDR1 ENHRY and CDR2 SYGVKD. The CDR3 DNA follows: TGTGCCATCAGTGTTAACGGAGATGAGCAGTTCTTC. The encoded protein is CAISVNGDEQFF.

The rearrangement links TRBV24-1 to TRBJ2-5; 9 bases agree with TRBD1. V shed 5 bases, J shed 3 bases, and the junction held 3 bases outside the gene matches. The CDR3 spans 14 residues. CDR1 and CDR2 from the germline V gene are KGHDR and SFDVKD. In nucleotides, the CDR3 is TGTGCCACCAGTGGGACAGGGGTTGAAGAGACCCAGTACTTC. This translates into CATSGTGVEETQYF.

This clonotype was recorded at least ten times. This rearrangement joins TRBV2 to TRBJ2-7; the D gene is possibly TRBD2 (6 bases). Germline V CDR1 and CDR2: SNHLY, FYNNEI. Between the trimmed V and J ends, which lost 7 bases and 2 bases, there was a span of 18 bases. The CDR3 covers 15 residues. CDR3 sequence (DNA): TGTGCCAGCACCTCGGAGGGCCAGGAAACCTACGAGCAGTACTTC. Translating it yields CASTSEGQETYEQYF.

This clonotype showed up many times. The V gene is TRBV11-2, the J gene TRBJ1-3, with TRBD1 as a possible D gene (5 bases). Trimming took off 4 bases at V and 0 bases at J, with 10 bases between the two ends. CDR1 and CDR2 (germline): SGHAT, FQNNGV. The CDR3 runs to 15 residues. CDR3 amino acids: CASSYGAASGNTIYF. The CDR3 region has the DNA TGTGCCAGCAGCTACGGGGCCGCCTCTGGAAACACCATATATTTT.

This clonotype has a handful of counts. This rearrangement joins TRBV20-1 to TRBJ2-7; 8 bases fit TRBD2. The J segment lost 4 bases and the V segment lost 6 bases, leaving 14 bases of the junction unmatched. This CDR3 has 15 amino acids. In germline, CDR1 is DFQATT, CDR2 SNEGSKA (reference sequence). The CDR3 region is CSACSRELAVYEQYF. The DNA of the CDR3 is TGCAGTGCCTGCTCCCGCGAACTAGCGGTTTACGAGCAGTACTTC.

This clonotype has at least ten counts. The genes are TRBV20-1 and TRBJ2-3; perhaps TRBD2 as D (5 bases). V was clipped by 3 bases and J by 9 bases, with 10 bases between them. CDR1 and CDR2 from the germline V gene are DFQATT and SNEGSKA (reference sequence). This CDR3 has 11 residues. The CDR3 coding sequence is TGCAGTGCTAGCGTGGGCGGGACGCAGTATTTT. It codes for CSASVGGTQYF.

In this sample, this clonotype turned up many times. The rearrangement joins TRBV7-6 to TRBJ2-3, with 11 positions matching TRBD2. CDR3 length equals 15 residues. Germline assignment: CDR1 SGHVS and CDR2 FNYEAQ. Trimming removed 3 bases from V and 5 bases from J; junction bases left unmatched: 4. This chain's CDR3 is CASSFIAGGRDTQYF. The CDR3 coding sequence is TGTGCCAGCAGCTTTATAGCGGGGGGGCGAGATACGCAGTATTTT. The whole variable domain, filled in from reference TRBV7-6 and TRBJ2-3, reads GAGVSQSPRYKVTKRGQDVALRCDPISGHVSLYWYRQALGQGPEFLTYFNYEAQQDKSGLPNDRFSAERPEGSISTLTIQRTEQRDSAMYRCASSFIAGGRDTQYFGPGTRLTVL.

This clonotype was observed a handful of times. V and J are TRBV20-1 and TRBJ1-3; D might be TRBD1 (5 bases). Germline V lookup: CDR1 DFQATT, CDR2 SNEGSKA (reference sequence). The length of the CDR3 is 13 residues. The germline V and J ends were trimmed by 2 bases and 4 bases, with 9 bases remaining between them. The chain's CDR3 is CSARPGHGNTIYF. The DNA of the CDR3 is TGCAGTGCTAGACCCGGACACGGAAACACCATATATTTT.

This clonotype was seen repeatedly, ten times or more. This chain joins TRBV29-1 and TRBJ2-2; D is perhaps TRBD1 or TRBD2 (5 bases each). This CDR3 has 13 amino acids. Germline CDR1 is SQVTM and CDR2 is ANQGSEA. The V and J ends lost 1 base and 5 bases respectively, with 8 bases between them. The CDR3 region has the DNA TGCAGCGTTGAAGCGGGACGGACCGGGGAGCTGTTTTTT. It specifies CSVEAGRTGELFF.